The rows below give T cell receptor beta chains drawn from one sample of a study of control samples from healthy donors and cancer patients. Here immunoSEQ multiplex PCR was the method, and the copy in TCRdb shows in-frame clones only, minus some. The sample lists 80,000 to 100,000 clones, more than 90% occurring once. Source material: blood. The receptor set was obtained from a human donor in good health. The donor label of this sample is uncertain. Both conserved end residues are trimmed from each CDR3. A D gene is named only where the DNA matches it firmly.

d_call: .
j_call: TRBJ2-7
v_call: TRBV5-5
cdr3_aa: ASSPGQSTPEQY

d_call: TRBD1
j_call: TRBJ1-4
v_call: TRBV6-1
cdr3_aa: ASSDDRVDSEKLF

d_call: .
j_call: TRBJ2-1
v_call: TRBV24-1
cdr3_aa: ATRGGGLDGQF

d_call: .
j_call: TRBJ1-2
v_call: TRBV19
cdr3_aa: ASRVYSEGNYGYT

d_call: TRBD1
j_call: TRBJ2-4
v_call: TRBV18
cdr3_aa: ASSQRDRVKNIQY

d_call: TRBD1
j_call: TRBJ1-3
v_call: TRBV18
cdr3_aa: ASLRDRGAGNTIY

d_call: .
j_call: TRBJ1-1
v_call: TRBV13
cdr3_aa: ASSLKTFRDTTEAF

d_call: TRBD1
j_call: TRBJ1-1
v_call: TRBV9
cdr3_aa: ASSVEPGGDTEAF

d_call: .
j_call: TRBJ2-1
v_call: TRBV18
cdr3_aa: ASSRVQGNEQF

d_call: TRBD1
j_call: TRBJ1-2
v_call: TRBV10-1
cdr3_aa: ASSRQGSNYGYT

d_call: .
j_call: TRBJ1-6
v_call: TRBV11-1
cdr3_aa: ASRPSGRNSPLH

d_call: .
j_call: TRBJ2-3
v_call: TRBV21-1
cdr3_aa: ASSMLQGLWGDTQY

d_call: .
j_call: TRBJ1-1
v_call: TRBV9
cdr3_aa: ASSVGGTLNTEAF

d_call: .
j_call: TRBJ1-6
v_call: TRBV12-3/TRBV12-4
cdr3_aa: ASKQRNSPLH

d_call: TRBD2
j_call: TRBJ2-3
v_call: TRBV18
cdr3_aa: ASSPPGLAGGPDTQY

d_call: .
j_call: TRBJ1-1
v_call: TRBV25-1
cdr3_aa: ASSGAGRLEAF

d_call: .
j_call: TRBJ1-3
v_call: TRBV6-1
cdr3_aa: ASSERGRSNSGNTIY

d_call: .
j_call: TRBJ1-2
v_call: TRBV20-1
cdr3_aa: SAPGTYGYT

d_call: .
j_call: TRBJ1-1
v_call: TRBV10-1
cdr3_aa: ASSESTTELNTEAF

d_call: .
j_call: TRBJ1-5
v_call: TRBV12-3/TRBV12-4
cdr3_aa: ASSLSRDQPQH

d_call: TRBD1
j_call: TRBJ2-1
v_call: TRBV9
cdr3_aa: ASSGWDSSYNEQF

d_call: .
j_call: TRBJ2-5
v_call: TRBV19
cdr3_aa: ASSPGDGLIQETQY

d_call: .
j_call: TRBJ1-1
v_call: TRBV28
cdr3_aa: ASSGKPRGAF

d_call: .
j_call: TRBJ1-1
v_call: TRBV15
cdr3_aa: ATSRDLKNTEAF

d_call: .
j_call: TRBJ2-1
v_call: TRBV7-9
cdr3_aa: ASSLRTPAVGNEQF

d_call: .
j_call: TRBJ2-1
v_call: TRBV5-1
cdr3_aa: ASSLMDGNEQF

d_call: .
j_call: TRBJ2-1
v_call: TRBV5-1
cdr3_aa: ASSRNSGNEQF

d_call: .
j_call: TRBJ1-3
v_call: TRBV7-6
cdr3_aa: ASSRPGQPGSSGNTIY

d_call: .
j_call: TRBJ1-3
v_call: TRBV5-1
cdr3_aa: ASSLGGGGNTIY

d_call: .
j_call: TRBJ2-1
v_call: TRBV21-1
cdr3_aa: ASSKPRTGGRYEQF

d_call: .
j_call: TRBJ1-4
v_call: TRBV2
cdr3_aa: ASSAGAREKLF

d_call: TRBD1
j_call: TRBJ1-1
v_call: TRBV30
cdr3_aa: ARDRDATEAF

d_call: .
j_call: TRBJ2-7
v_call: TRBV6-1
cdr3_aa: ASSGQGFLSKNYEQY

d_call: .
j_call: TRBJ1-6
v_call: TRBV20-1
cdr3_aa: SASPMGPWYSYNSPLH

d_call: .
j_call: TRBJ2-1
v_call: TRBV7-3
cdr3_aa: ASSLAGTQNEQF

d_call: .
j_call: TRBJ2-3
v_call: TRBV4-1
cdr3_aa: ASTEGGQLTDTQY

d_call: .
j_call: TRBJ1-3
v_call: TRBV5-1
cdr3_aa: ASSSDAASGNTIY

d_call: .
j_call: TRBJ2-1
v_call: TRBV7-2
cdr3_aa: ASSQGRPYEQF

d_call: TRBD1
j_call: TRBJ2-7
v_call: TRBV5-4
cdr3_aa: ASSPGDRGHEQY

d_call: .
j_call: TRBJ1-4
v_call: TRBV3-1/TRBV3-2
cdr3_aa: ASSPSHPATNEKLF

d_call: TRBD1
j_call: TRBJ2-2
v_call: TRBV19
cdr3_aa: ASSTGQLTGELF

d_call: .
j_call: TRBJ2-1
v_call: TRBV6-5
cdr3_aa: ASSSGTPRYNEQF

d_call: .
j_call: TRBJ1-2
v_call: TRBV5-1
cdr3_aa: ASSLEVGRGYT

d_call: .
j_call: TRBJ2-1
v_call: TRBV6-2/TRBV6-3
cdr3_aa: ASSYGLHSYNEQF

d_call: .
j_call: TRBJ1-2
v_call: TRBV7-9
cdr3_aa: ASSHDRRYGYT

d_call: TRBD1
j_call: TRBJ2-3
v_call: TRBV18
cdr3_aa: ASSRKRTGELNTQY

d_call: .
j_call: TRBJ1-2
v_call: TRBV5-1
cdr3_aa: ASSPRRGDYGYT

d_call: .
j_call: TRBJ2-7
v_call: TRBV7-9
cdr3_aa: ASSRVRGLMSSYEQY

d_call: TRBD1
j_call: TRBJ2-5
v_call: TRBV19
cdr3_aa: ASSMTGGETQY

d_call: .
j_call: TRBJ1-2
v_call: TRBV6-1
cdr3_aa: ASSEDIRSGGYT

d_call: TRBD1
j_call: TRBJ1-2
v_call: TRBV5-4
cdr3_aa: ASRSAGGQGLVGYT

d_call: .
j_call: TRBJ1-2
v_call: TRBV13
cdr3_aa: ASSLRVNYGYT

d_call: TRBD1
j_call: TRBJ2-1
v_call: TRBV19
cdr3_aa: ASSKDRGTYNEQF

d_call: .
j_call: TRBJ2-2
v_call: TRBV5-1
cdr3_aa: ASSSGQLNTGELF

d_call: TRBD1
j_call: TRBJ2-5
v_call: TRBV15
cdr3_aa: ATSRGQGDGETQY